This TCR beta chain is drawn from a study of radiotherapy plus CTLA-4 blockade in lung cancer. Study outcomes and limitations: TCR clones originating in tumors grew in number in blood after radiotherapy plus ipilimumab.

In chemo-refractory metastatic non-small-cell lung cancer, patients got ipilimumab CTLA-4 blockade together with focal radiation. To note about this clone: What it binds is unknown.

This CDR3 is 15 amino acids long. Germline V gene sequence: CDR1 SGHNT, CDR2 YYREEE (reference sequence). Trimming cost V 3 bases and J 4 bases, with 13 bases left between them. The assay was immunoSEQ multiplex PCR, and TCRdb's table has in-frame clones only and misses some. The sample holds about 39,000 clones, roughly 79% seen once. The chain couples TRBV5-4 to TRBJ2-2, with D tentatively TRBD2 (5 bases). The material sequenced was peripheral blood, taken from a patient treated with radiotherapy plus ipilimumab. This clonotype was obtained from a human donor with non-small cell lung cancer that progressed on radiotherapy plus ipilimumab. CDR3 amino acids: CASSSRAGLTGELFF. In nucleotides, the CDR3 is TGTGCCAGCAGCTCCCGGGCGGGTCTCACCGGGGAGCTGTTTTTT.